Described below is a single TCR beta chain sequence and its context. The sample belongs to a study of graft-versus-host responses after intestinal transplantation. Whole-study results and caveats: GvH clones appeared in recipient marrow, some first in ileum or blood.

The researchers put roughly 200,000 CFSE-labeled responder cells into plates with roughly 200,000 irradiated, violet-dye-labeled stimulator cells. CD4 and CD8 responders that proliferated in the reaction were FACS-sorted. The V end was cut by 6 bases, the J end by 3 bases, with 9 bases between. CDR3 size: 12 residues. Germline V gives CDR1 ENHRY, CDR2 SYGVKD. Only in-frame clones appear in the TCRdb table, and some are missing; sequencing was by immunoSEQ multiplex PCR. Seen here are about 9,700 clones, under 35% observed once, and the top ten hold around 5.2%. The sample in question was alloreactive CD4+ T cells from a mixed lymphocyte reaction culture, obtained before transplantation. The sample's subset: CFSE-low proliferating T cells sorted from approximately six-day pre-transplant mixed lymphocyte reaction (GvH or HvG direction). This chain joins TRBV10-3 and TRBJ2-7; the D gene is possibly TRBD1 (6 bases). This sequence originates from a human patient who was an organ donor for intestinal transplantation. As DNA, the CDR3 is TGTGCCATCAGCCTGACAGGCTACGAGCAGTACTTC. Protein sequence: CAISLTGYEQYF.